These T cell receptor beta chains were read from a single sample in a study of blood T cell repertoires in COVID-19. TCRdb's table, derived via immunoSEQ multiplex PCR, lists solely in-frame clones and lacks some. The profile shows around 180,000 clones, around 87% of them singletons. The sequencing sample was made of peripheral blood. The source is a man between 35 and 55 years old with active or convalescent COVID-19. Each CDR3 is given with its conserved first and last residue. D genes are given only for firm matches. Expanded clones get a size class; other rows say once, few or many, or leave the size out.

D,J,size,V,length,DNA,CDR3
-,TRBJ1-3,-,TRBV5-1,13,TGCGCCAGCAGCGGAGACCTCACGGACACCATATATTTT,CASSGDLTDTIYF
TRBD1,TRBJ1-5,-,TRBV27,15,TGTGCCAGCAGTTTGGGACAGGGGCACAATCAGCCCCAGCATTTT,CASSLGQGHNQPQHF
-,TRBJ1-4,-,TRBV7-9,17,TGTGCCAGCAGCTTGGACAGACGGACGCCAACTAATGAAAAACTGTTTTTT,CASSLDRRTPTNEKLFF
TRBD1,TRBJ1-4,once,TRBV27,18,TGTGCCAGCGGGTGTGGGGACAGGGCTCCCTCATCTAATGAAAAACTGTTTTTT,CASGCGDRAPSSNEKLFF
-,TRBJ1-5,-,TRBV5-1,15,TGCGCCAGCAGCCTCACTACAGGGTCGGGTCAGCCCCAGCATTTT,CASSLTTGSGQPQHF
TRBD2,TRBJ2-3,-,TRBV5-5,16,TGTGCCAGCAGCTACCTTAGCGGGGGTGGCACAGATACGCAGTATTTT,CASSYLSGGGTDTQYF
TRBD1,TRBJ1-2,-,TRBV29-1,13,TGCAGCGTTGAGGAACAGGGGGCGCGAGGCTACACCTTC,CSVEEQGARGYTF
TRBD1,TRBJ1-6,-,TRBV7-8,15,TGTGCCAGCACCCTGGGGGGCAGGGGGAATTCACCCCTCCACTTT,CASTLGGRGNSPLHF
-,TRBJ2-2,once,TRBV6-5,14,TGTGCCAGCAGTTACTCTGGGGCCACCGGGGAGCTGTTTTTT,CASSYSGATGELFF
-,TRBJ1-1,-,TRBV9,14,TGTGCCAGCAGCCCGGTCAGCGCGAACACTGAAGCTTTCTTT,CASSPVSANTEAFF